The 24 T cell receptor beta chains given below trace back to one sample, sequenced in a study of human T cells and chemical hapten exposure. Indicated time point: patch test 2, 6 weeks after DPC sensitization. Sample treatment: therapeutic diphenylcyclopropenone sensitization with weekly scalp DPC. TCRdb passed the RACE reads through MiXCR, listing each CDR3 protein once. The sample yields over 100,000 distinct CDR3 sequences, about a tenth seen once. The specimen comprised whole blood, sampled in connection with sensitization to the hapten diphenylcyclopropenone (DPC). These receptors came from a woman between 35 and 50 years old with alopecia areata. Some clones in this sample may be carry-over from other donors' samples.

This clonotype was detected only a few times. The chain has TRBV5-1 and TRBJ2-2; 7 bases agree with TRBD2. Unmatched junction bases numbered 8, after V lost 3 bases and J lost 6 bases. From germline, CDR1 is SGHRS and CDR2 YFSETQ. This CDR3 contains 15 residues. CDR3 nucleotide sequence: TGCGCCAGCAGCTCCCGACTAGCTTCCCCCGGGGAGCTGTTTTTT. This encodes CASSSRLASPGELFF.

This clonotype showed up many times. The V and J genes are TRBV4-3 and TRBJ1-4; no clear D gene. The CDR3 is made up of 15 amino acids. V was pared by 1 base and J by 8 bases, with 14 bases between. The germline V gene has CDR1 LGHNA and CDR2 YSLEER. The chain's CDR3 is CASSQVGVLEEKLFF. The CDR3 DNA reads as TGCGCCAGCAGCCAAGTGGGCGTTCTGGAGGAAAAACTGTTTTTT.

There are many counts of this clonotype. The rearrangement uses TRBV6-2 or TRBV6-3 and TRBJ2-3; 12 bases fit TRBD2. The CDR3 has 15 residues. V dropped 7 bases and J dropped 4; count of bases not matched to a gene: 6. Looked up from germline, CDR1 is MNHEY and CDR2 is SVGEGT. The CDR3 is CASTPTSGGADTQYF. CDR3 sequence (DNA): TGTGCCAGCACCCCGACTAGCGGGGGAGCAGATACGCAGTATTTT.

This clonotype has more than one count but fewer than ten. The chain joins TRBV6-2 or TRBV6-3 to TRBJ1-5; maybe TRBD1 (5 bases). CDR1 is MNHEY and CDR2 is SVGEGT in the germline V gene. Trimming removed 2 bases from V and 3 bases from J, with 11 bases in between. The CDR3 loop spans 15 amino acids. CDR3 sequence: CASSYGGRYNQPQHF. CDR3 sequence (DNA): TGTGCCAGCAGTTACGGGGGGAGGTACAATCAGCCCCAGCATTTT.

CDR3 DNA: TGTGCCAGCAGCCAAGGAGGAGGGAATGAGCAGTTCTTC. This encodes CASSQGGGNEQFF. The rearrangement joins TRBV3-1 to TRBJ2-1; D perhaps matches TRBD2 (6 bases). The ends were cut back, 1 base at V and 7 bases at J, with 8 bases in the middle. Germline CDR1 is LGHDT and CDR2 is YNNKEL (reference sequence). CDR3 length equals 13 residues.

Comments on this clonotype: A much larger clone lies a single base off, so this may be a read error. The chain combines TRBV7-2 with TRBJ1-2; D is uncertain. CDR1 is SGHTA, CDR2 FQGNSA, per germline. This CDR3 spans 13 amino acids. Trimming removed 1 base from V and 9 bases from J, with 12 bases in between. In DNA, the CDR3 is TGTGCCAGCAGCTTAGTGTCTGGAGGTCGCTACACCTTC. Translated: CASSLVSGGRYTF.

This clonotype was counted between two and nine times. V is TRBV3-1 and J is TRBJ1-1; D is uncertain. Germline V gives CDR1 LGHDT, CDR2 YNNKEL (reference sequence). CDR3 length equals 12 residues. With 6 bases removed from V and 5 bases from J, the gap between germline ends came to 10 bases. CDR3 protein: CASSIGPTEAFF. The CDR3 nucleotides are TGTGCCAGCAGTATCGGCCCGACTGAAGCTTTCTTT. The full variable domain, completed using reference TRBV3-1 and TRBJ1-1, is DTAVSQTPKYLVTQMGNDKSIKCEQNLGHDTMYWYKQDSKKFLKIMFSYNNKELIINETVPNRFSPKSPDKAHLNLHINSLELGDSAVYFCASSIGPTEAFFGQGTRLTVV.

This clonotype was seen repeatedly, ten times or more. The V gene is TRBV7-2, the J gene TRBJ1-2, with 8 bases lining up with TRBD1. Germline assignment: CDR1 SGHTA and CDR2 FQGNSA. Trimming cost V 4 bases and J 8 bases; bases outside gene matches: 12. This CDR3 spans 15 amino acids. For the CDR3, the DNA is TGTGCCAGCAGCTCATTCAGGGGGCTGATGGAAGGCTACACCTTC. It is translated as CASSSFRGLMEGYTF.

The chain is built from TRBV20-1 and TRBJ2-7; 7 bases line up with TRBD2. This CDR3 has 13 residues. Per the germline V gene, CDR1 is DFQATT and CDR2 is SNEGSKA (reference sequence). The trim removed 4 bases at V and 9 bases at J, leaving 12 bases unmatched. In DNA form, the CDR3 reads TGCAGTGCTAAAGCGGGGACCTACGATGGGCAGTACTTC. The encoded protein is CSAKAGTYDGQYF.

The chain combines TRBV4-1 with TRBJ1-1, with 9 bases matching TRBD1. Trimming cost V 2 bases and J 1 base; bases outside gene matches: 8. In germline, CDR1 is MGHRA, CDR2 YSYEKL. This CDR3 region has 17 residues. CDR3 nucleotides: TGCGCCAGCAGCCAACCTGACAGGGGGGTACCGAACACTGAAGCTTTCTTT. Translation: CASSQPDRGVPNTEAFF.

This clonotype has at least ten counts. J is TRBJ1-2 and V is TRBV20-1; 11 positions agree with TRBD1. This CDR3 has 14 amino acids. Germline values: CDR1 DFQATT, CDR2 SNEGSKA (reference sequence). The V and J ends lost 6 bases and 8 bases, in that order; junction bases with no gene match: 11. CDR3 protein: CSAGDRGAFAGYTF. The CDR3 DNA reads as TGCAGTGCCGGGGACAGGGGGGCCTTTGCCGGCTACACCTTC.

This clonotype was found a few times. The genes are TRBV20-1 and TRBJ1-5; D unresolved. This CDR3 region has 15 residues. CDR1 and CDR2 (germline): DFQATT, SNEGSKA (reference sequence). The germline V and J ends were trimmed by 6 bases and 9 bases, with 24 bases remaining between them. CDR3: CSAPPGMAGKGPQHF. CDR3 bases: TGCAGTGCACCACCCGGGATGGCGGGTAAGGGGCCCCAGCATTTT.

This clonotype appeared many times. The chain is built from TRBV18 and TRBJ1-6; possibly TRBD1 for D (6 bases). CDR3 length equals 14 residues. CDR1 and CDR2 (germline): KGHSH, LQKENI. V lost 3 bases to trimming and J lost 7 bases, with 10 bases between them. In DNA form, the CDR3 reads TGTGCCAGCTCACCGACAGGATGGAATTCACCCCTCCACTTT. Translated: CASSPTGWNSPLHF.

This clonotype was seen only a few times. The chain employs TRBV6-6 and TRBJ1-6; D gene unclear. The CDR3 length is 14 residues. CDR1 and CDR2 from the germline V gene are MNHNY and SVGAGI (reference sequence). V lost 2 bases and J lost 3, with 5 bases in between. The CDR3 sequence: CASSYQSYNSPLHF. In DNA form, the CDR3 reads TGTGCCAGCAGTTACCAGAGCTATAATTCACCCCTCCACTTT.

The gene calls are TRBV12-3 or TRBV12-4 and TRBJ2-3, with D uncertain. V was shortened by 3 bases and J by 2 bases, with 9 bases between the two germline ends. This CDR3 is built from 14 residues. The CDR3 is CASSFGPNTDTQYF. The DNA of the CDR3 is TGTGCCAGCAGTTTCGGTCCTAACACAGATACGCAGTATTTT.

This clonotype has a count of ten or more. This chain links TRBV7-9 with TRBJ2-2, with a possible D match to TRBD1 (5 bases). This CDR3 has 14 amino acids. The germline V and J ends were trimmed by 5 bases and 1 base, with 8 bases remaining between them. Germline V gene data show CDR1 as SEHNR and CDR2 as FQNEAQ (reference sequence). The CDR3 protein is CASSPDKNTGELFF. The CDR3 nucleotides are TGTGCCAGCAGCCCGGACAAGAACACCGGGGAGCTGTTTTTT.

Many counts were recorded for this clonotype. CDR3 sequence: CASSYSPGRTEAFF. In DNA form, the CDR3 reads TGTGCCAGCAGTTACTCCCCCGGAAGGACTGAAGCTTTCTTT. V and J are TRBV6-2 or TRBV6-3 and TRBJ1-1, with D uncertain. Germline loops: CDR1 MNHEY, CDR2 SVGEGT. CDR3 length: 14 residues. Trimming stripped 0 bases from V and 5 bases from J, with 10 bases between.

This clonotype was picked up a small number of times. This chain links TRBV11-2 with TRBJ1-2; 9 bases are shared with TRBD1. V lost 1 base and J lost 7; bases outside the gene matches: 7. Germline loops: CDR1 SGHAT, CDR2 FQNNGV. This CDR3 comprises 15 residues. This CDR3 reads CASSLGTTGGGGYTF. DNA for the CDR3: TGTGCCAGCAGCTTAGGGACGACAGGGGGAGGTGGCTACACCTTC.

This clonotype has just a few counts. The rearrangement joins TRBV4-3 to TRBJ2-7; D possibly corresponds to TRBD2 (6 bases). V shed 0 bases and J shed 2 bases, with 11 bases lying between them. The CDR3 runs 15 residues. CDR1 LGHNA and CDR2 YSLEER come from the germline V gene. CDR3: CASSQDVAGPYEQYF. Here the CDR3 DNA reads TGCGCCAGCAGCCAAGATGTTGCGGGACCCTACGAGCAGTACTTC.

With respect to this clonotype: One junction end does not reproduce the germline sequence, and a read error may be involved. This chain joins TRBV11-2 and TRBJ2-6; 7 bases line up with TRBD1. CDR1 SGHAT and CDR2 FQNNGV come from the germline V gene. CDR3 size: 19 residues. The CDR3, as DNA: TGTGCCAGCAGCTTGCTCCGGGACAGCCGGCAATCTGGGGCCGACGTCCTGACTTTC. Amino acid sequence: CASSLLRDSRQSGADVLTF.

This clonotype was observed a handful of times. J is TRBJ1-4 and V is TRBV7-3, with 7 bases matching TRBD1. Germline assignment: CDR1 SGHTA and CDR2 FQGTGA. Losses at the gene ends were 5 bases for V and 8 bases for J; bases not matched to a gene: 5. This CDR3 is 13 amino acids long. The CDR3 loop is CASSKGAGEKLFF. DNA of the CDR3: TGTGCCAGCAGCAAGGGGGCAGGGGAAAAACTGTTTTTT.

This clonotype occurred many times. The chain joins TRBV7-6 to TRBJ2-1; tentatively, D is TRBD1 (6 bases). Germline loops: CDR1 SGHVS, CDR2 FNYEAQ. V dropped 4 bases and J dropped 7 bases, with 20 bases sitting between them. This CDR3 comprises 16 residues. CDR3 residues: CASSSRDTTYLNEQFF. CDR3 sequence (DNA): TGTGCCAGCAGCTCCAGGGACACGACATACCTTAATGAGCAGTTCTTC.

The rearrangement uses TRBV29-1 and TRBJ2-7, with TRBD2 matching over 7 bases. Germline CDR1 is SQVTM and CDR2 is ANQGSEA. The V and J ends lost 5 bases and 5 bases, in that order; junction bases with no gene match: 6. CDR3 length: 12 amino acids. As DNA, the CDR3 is TGCAGCGTTTACGGGACTATGGACGAGCAGTACTTC. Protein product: CSVYGTMDEQYF.

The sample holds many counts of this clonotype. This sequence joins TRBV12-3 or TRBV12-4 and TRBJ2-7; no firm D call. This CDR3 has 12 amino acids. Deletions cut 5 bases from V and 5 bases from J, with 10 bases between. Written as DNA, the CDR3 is TGTGCCAGCAGTCCGACCCGTAACGAGCAGTACTTC. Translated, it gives CASSPTRNEQYF.